This TCR beta chain was identified during a study of T cells in Graves' hyperthyroidism and ophthalmopathy. Study-wide findings and caveats: In blood, most of the thyroid clonotypes expanded above 0.001 were also present.

With a duration under 2 months, the hyperthyroidism was newly diagnosed in patients aged 18 to 65. A patient was excluded if there was uncontrolled infection, other autoimmune disease, pregnancy or lactation. The CDR3 regions of TCR beta were amplified from RNA transcripts. A first-round RT-PCR of the TCR CDR3 used the HTBI primer set. TCRdb redid the calling of the multiplex PCR reads with MiXCR, one entry per CDR3 protein. Of roughly 420,000 distinct CDR3 sequences listed, about a sixth are singletons. Trimming stripped 3 bases from V and 2 bases from J, with 16 bases between. The CDR3 consists of 15 residues. CDR1 and CDR2 (germline): DFQATT, SNEGSKA (reference sequence). This clonotype was recorded at least ten times. The antigen remains undetermined.

The chain carries TRBV20-1 and TRBJ1-2; D is uncertain. This TCR derives from a woman aged 18-29 years with Graves' hyperthyroidism. Sequencing was done on a sample of blood. This chain's CDR3 is CSASVTQLLNYGYTF. Here the CDR3 DNA reads TGCAGTGCTAGTGTCACACAGCTATTAAACTATGGCTACACCTTC.